The 9 T cell receptor beta chains below all came from one sample that was sequenced in a study of identical twins. TCRdb reprocessed the 5' RACE reads with MiXCR, giving one entry per CDR3 protein. Of 1.5 million to 2 million distinct CDR3 sequences listed, less than 35% were seen once; the top ten hold more than 0.25%. Sequenced: cord blood. These receptors were collected from a newborn girl in good health.

This clonotype showed up just a few times. The chain has TRBV5-1 and TRBJ2-4, with 8 bases identical to TRBD2. The J call may be mistaken, given a closer DNA end match to TRBJ2-7. This CDR3 region has 14 residues. The germline V gene has CDR1 SGHRS and CDR2 YFSETQ. The CDR3 sequence is CASSSGTSVNEQYF. The CDR3 DNA is TGCGCCAGCAGCTCAGGGACTAGTGTCAACGAGCAGTACTTC.

This clonotype was counted only a few times. The rearrangement links TRBV11-3 to TRBJ2-1, with D hard to call. Germline V gives CDR1 SGHNT, CDR2 YENEEA. The V end lost 4 bases, the J end lost 5 bases, and 12 bases lay between the germline ends. The CDR3 runs 14 residues. In DNA form, the CDR3 reads TGTGCCAGCAGCTCCGGCGCCCCCCACAATGAGCAGTTCTTC. Translated: CASSSGAPHNEQFF.

V usage is TRBV20-1 and J usage is TRBJ1-1; the D gene is possibly TRBD1 (6 bases). This CDR3 has 13 residues. V was pared by 3 bases and J by 1 base, with 9 bases between. Germline loops: CDR1 DFQATT, CDR2 SNEGSKA (reference sequence). CDR3 in amino acids: CSASLTGNTEAFF. CDR3 sequence (DNA): TGCAGTGCTAGCTTGACAGGGAACACTGAAGCTTTCTTT.

The chain links TRBV28 to TRBJ2-7; a weak D match, TRBD1 (6 bases). Germline-derived CDR1 and CDR2 are MDHEN and SYDVKM. V lost 1 base and J lost 0, with 13 bases in between. The CDR3 covers 16 residues. CDR3 bases: TGTGCCAGCAGTTTATCCGGGACAACTGGCTCCTACGAGCAGTACTTC. Translation gives CASSLSGTTGSYEQYF. The full variable domain, with the rest looked up from reference TRBV28 and TRBJ2-7, is DVKVTQSSRYLVKRTGEKVFLECVQDMDHENMFWYRQDPGLGLRLIYFSYDVKMKEKGDIPEGYSVSREKKERFSLILESASTNQTSMYLCASSLSGTTGSYEQYFGPGTRLTVT.

The table lists this clonotype with a few counts. The chain employs TRBV3-1 and TRBJ2-5; the match to TRBD2 covers 11 bases. The last part of the DNA fits TRBJ2-4 better; the J call may be wrong. Germline loops: CDR1 LGHDT, CDR2 YNNKEL (reference sequence). The CDR3 sequence is 15 residues long. The CDR3 region is CASSAIAGGPNIQYF. In DNA form, the CDR3 reads TGTGCCAGCAGCGCTATAGCGGGAGGGCCAAACATTCAGTACTTC.

The chain has TRBV12-3 or TRBV12-4 and TRBJ2-2, with 8 bases fitting TRBD1. The CDR3 consists of 14 residues. The junction had 6 bases not matched to a gene; V was cut back by 6 bases and J by 6 bases. The CDR3 reads CASRFPDRAGELFF. CDR3 nucleotide sequence: TGTGCCAGCAGATTTCCGGACAGGGCCGGGGAGCTGTTTTTT.

The chain employs TRBV27 and TRBJ2-1; D possibly uses TRBD1 or TRBD2 (5 bases each). This CDR3 is built from 16 residues. Germline values: CDR1 MNHEY, CDR2 SMNVEV (reference sequence). Trimming left V 0 bases short and J 2 bases short, with 11 bases between. The chain's CDR3 is CASSLSPGAAYNEQFF. The CDR3 DNA follows: TGTGCCAGCAGTTTATCACCCGGGGCCGCCTACAATGAGCAGTTCTTC.

V usage is TRBV20-1 and J usage is TRBJ2-3, with TRBD2 matching 7 bases. In germline, CDR1 is DFQATT, CDR2 SNEGSKA (reference sequence). V trimming: 2 bases; J trimming: 6 bases; junction bases outside the gene matches: 11. The CDR3 totals 15 residues. CDR3 sequence reads: CSARQTSLLADTQYF. The DNA of the CDR3 is TGCAGTGCTAGACAGACTAGCCTTTTGGCGGATACGCAGTATTTT.

This clonotype was detected a few times. This sequence joins TRBV7-2 and TRBJ2-1; TRBD1 is a possible D gene (5 bases). The ends were cut back, 5 bases at V and 0 bases at J, with 11 bases in the middle. The CDR3 length is 15 residues. CDR1 and CDR2 from the germline V gene are SGHTA and FQGNSA. This CDR3 reads CASSPPGFSYNEQFF. In DNA, the CDR3 is TGTGCCAGCAGCCCCCCAGGGTTCTCCTACAATGAGCAGTTCTTC.